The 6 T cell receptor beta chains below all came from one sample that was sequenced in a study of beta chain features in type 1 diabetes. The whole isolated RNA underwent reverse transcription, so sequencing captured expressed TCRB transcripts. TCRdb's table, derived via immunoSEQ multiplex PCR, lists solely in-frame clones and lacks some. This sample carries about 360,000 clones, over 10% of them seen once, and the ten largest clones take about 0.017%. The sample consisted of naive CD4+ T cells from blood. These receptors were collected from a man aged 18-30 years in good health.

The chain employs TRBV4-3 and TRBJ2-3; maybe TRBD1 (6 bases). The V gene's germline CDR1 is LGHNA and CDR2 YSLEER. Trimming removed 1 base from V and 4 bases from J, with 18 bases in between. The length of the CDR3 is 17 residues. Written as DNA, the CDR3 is TGCGCCAGCAGCCAAGGTGGCATAGGCAGGGGAGCAGATACGCAGTATTTT. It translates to CASSQGGIGRGADTQYF.

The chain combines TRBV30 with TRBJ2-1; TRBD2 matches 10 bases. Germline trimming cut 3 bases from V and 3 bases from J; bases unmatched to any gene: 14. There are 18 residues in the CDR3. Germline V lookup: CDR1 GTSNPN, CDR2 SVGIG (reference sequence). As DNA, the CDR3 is TGTGCCTGGAGCGCAGAGCGGACTAGCGGTAATAACTACAATGAGCAGTTCTTC. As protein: CAWSAERTSGNNYNEQFF.

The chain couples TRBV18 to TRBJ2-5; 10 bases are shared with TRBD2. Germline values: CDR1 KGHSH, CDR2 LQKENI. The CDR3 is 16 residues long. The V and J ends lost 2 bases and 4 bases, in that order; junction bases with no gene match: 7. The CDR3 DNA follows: TGTGCCAGCTCACCAAACCTCCTAGCGGGAGTAGAGACCCAGTACTTC. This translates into CASSPNLLAGVETQYF.

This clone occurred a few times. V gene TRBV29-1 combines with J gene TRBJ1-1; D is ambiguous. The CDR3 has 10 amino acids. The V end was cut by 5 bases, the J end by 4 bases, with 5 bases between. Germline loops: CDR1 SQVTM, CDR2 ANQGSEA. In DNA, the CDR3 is TGCAGCGTTCCGGGCACTGAAGCTTTCTTT. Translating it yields CSVPGTEAFF.

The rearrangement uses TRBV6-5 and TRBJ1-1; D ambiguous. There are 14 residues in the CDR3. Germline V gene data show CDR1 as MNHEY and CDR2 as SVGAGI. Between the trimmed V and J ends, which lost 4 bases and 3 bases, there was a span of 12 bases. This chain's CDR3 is CASSSGRRDTEAFF. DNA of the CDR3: TGTGCCAGCAGTTCCGGGAGAAGGGACACTGAAGCTTTCTTT.

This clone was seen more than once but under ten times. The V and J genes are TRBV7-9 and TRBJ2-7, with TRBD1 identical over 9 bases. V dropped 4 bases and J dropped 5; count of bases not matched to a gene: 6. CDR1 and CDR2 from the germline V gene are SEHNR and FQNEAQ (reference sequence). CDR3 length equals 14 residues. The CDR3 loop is CASSSSTGGDEQYF. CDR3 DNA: TGTGCCAGCAGCTCCTCAACAGGGGGCGACGAGCAGTACTTC.